This section outlines one T cell receptor beta chain sequence together with its context. Its cognate antigen has yet to be identified. Base-call qualities are not available, and no considerably larger clone is one nucleotide away. For sequencing, an Illumina HiSeq 1500 was employed. TCRdb trimmed public reads at Q25 via fastp, called clones via MiXCR and kept in-frame beta chains. Entries are consolidated by CDR3 protein sequence, retaining the most common genes and DNA. Across this sample there are fewer than 200,000 distinct CDR3 sequences, with around 20% seen only once. Around 3.1% of the sample belongs to the ten largest clones. This sample is part of a study of T cell repertoires in cytomegalovirus infection (dated by TCRdb to the late 2010s). Background for the entire study: Because public TCR beta signatures pointed to carriage of CMV infection together with the matching HLA type, the HLA type of each donor mattered for the analysis.

Study-wide conclusions, independent of this receptor: Cumulative frequency of public TCR beta family members discriminated carriers of CMV infection plus the relevant HLA type in this cohort and an independent approximately 340-donor cohort. The ex vivo response was dominated by HLA-C-restricted CMV-specific TCR beta clonotypes, and the single most frequent clonotype in two of eight donors was supplied by these HLA-C-restricted clonotypes.

Measured from the cysteine to the phenylalanine, the CDR3 is 16 residues long. Only the CDR3 DNA stays, 48 bases, in frame from base 1. The germline V gene encodes CDR1 SQVTM and CDR2 ANQGSEA. The V end gives up 1 base and the J end 1 base, leaving 9 bases in the junction not matched to a gene. The source of this sequence is a human donor in good health (CMV status not recorded). Some clones in this sample may be carry-over from other donors' samples. The chain employs TRBV29-1 and TRBJ2-7, with 8 junctional bases fitting TRBD2. Sample: PBMCs. The DNA sequence is as follows: TGCAGCGTTGAAGGGAACACGGGAGGGCCTTCCTACGAGCAGTACTTC. The resulting protein is CSVEGNTGGPSYEQYF.